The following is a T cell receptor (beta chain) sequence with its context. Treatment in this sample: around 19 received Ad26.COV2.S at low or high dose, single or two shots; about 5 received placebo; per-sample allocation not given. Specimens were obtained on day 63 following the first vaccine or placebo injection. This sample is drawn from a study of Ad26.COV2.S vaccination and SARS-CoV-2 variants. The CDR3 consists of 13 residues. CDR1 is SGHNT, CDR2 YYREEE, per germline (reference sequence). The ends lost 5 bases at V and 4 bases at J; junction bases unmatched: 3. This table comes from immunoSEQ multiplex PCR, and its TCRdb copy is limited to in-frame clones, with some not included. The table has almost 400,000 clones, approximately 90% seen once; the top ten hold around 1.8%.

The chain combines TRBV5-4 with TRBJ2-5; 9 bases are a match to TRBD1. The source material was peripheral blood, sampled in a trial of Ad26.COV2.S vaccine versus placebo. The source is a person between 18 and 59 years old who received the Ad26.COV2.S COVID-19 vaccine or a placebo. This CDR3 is CASREGQGETQYF. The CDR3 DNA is TGTGCCAGCAGGGAGGGACAGGGAGAGACCCAGTACTTC.